Reported below is one TCR beta chain. This specimen belongs to a study of blood T cell repertoires in COVID-19. The overall study: Sites across the United States, Italy and Spain contributed samples from acute and convalescent COVID-19. PBMCs, B-cell-depleted T cells, or T cells were the source of the cDNA or gDNA that made up the material.

Sequenced by immunoSEQ multiplex PCR; TCRdb stores in-frame clones only, minus some. The sample has under 300,000 clones; 70% to 85% are singletons. The CDR3 is 13 residues long. Deletions cut 0 bases from V and 3 bases from J, with 6 bases between. The germline V gene encodes CDR1 SGHNT and CDR2 YYREEE (reference sequence). This clonotype was sampled from a woman aged 40 to 49 with active or convalescent COVID-19. The V call is TRBV5-4, the J call TRBJ2-5, with D possibly being TRBD1 (5 bases). Sample: peripheral blood. In DNA, the CDR3 is TGTGCCAGCAGCTTGGACAGGAAAGAGACCCAGTACTTC. Its protein product is CASSLDRKETQYF.